This record looks at one TCR beta chain sequence and its context. The CDR3 spans 16 residues. Germline V gene sequence: CDR1 SGHVS, CDR2 FQNEAQ. V was pared by 4 bases and J by 4 bases, with 7 bases of the junction left unmatched. This record belongs to a study of blood T cell repertoires in COVID-19. Whole-study context: The samples span acute and convalescent COVID-19 from the United States, Italy and Spain. T cells, B-cell-depleted T cells, or PBMCs provided the cDNA or gDNA that served as material.

Clones were sequenced by immunoSEQ multiplex PCR, and TCRdb holds only the in-frame ones, with some missing. The sample holds over 350,000 clones, 80% to 90% seen once. The chain employs TRBV7-8 and TRBJ2-3; TRBD1 matches at 11 bases. The receptor comes from a woman aged 25 to 39 with acute or convalescent COVID-19. Material: peripheral blood. Here the CDR3 DNA reads TGTGCCAGCAGCTCCACTGGGACAGGGGGTGCAGATACGCAGTATTTT. Its translation is CASSSTGTGGADTQYF. Together with reference TRBV7-8 and TRBJ2-3, the CDR3 gives the full variable domain: GAGVSQSPRYKVAKRGQDVALRCDPISGHVSLFWYQQALGQGPEFLTYFQNEAQLDKSGLPSDRFFAERPEGSVSTLKIQRTQQEDSAVYLCASSSTGTGGADTQYFGPGTRLTVL.